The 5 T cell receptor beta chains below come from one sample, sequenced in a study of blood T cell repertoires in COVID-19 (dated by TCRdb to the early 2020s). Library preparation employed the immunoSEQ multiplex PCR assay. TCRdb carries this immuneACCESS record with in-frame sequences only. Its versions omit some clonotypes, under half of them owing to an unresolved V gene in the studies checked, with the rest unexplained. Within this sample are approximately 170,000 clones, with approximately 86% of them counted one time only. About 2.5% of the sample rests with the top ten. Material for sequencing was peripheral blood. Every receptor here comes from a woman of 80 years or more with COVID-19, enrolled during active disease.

The DNA of the CDR3 is TGTGCCAGCAGCTTAAGCGGCGGGAGTGGCTATGAGCAGTTCTTC. Translated, it gives CASSLSGGSGYEQFF. The rearrangement uses TRBV11-2 and TRBJ2-1, with TRBD2 identical over 7 bases. V lost 2 bases to trimming and J lost 8 bases; unmatched junction nucleotides: 9. Germline loops: CDR1 SGHAT, CDR2 FQNNGV. The CDR3 spans 15 residues.

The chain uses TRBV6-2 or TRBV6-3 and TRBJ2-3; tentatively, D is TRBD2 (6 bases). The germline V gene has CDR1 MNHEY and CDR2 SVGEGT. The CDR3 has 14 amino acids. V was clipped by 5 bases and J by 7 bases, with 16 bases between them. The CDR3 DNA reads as TGTGCCAGCAGTCCCCGGGACTCCCAGTATACGCAGTATTTT. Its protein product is CASSPRDSQYTQYF.

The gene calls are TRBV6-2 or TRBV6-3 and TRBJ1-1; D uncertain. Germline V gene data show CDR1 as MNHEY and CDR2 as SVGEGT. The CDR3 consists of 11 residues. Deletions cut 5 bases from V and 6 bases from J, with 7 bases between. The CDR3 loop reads CASSVDSEAFF. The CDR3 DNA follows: TGTGCCAGCAGTGTAGACTCTGAAGCTTTCTTT.

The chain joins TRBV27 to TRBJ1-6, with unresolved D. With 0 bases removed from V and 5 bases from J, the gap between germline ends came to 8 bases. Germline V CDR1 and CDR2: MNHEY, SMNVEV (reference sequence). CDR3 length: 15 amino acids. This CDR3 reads CASSLSPENNSPLHF. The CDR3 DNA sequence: TGTGCCAGCAGTTTATCGCCCGAGAATAATTCACCCCTCCACTTT.

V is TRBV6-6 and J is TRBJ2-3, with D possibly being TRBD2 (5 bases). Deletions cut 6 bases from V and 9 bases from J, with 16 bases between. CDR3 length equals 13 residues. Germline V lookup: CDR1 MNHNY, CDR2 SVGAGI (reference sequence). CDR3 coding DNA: TGTGCCAGCAGGCCCGGAGCGAGGGAGACGCAGTATTTT. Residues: CASRPGARETQYF.